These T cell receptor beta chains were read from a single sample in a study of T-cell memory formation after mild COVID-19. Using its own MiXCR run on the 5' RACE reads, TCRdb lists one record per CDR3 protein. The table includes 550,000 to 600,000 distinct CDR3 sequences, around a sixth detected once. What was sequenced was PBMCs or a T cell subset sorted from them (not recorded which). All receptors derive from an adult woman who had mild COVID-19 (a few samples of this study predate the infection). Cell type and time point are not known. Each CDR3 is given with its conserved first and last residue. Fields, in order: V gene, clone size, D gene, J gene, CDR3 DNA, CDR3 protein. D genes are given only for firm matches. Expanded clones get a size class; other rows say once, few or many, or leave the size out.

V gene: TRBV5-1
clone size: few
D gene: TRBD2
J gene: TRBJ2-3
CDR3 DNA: TGCGCCAGCAGCTCCGGGACTAGCGGGGGGGCCCGAGATACGCAGTATTTT
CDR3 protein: CASSSGTSGGARDTQYF

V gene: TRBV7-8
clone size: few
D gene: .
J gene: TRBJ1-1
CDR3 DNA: TGTGCCAGCAGCTTGACGGTCAGCACTGAAGCTTTCTTT
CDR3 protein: CASSLTVSTEAFF

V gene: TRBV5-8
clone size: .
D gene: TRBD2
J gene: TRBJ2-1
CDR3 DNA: TGTGCCAGCAGCTCAGCTGTCGGACTAGCGGGAGTAATGCAGTTCTTC
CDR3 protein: CASSSAVGLAGVMQFF

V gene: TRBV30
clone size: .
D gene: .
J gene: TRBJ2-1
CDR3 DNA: TGTGCCTGGAGTGTTGGTGTGAGCAGCTCCTACAATGAGCAGTTCTTC
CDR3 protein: CAWSVGVSSSYNEQFF

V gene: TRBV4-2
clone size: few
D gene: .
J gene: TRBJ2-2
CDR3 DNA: TGTGCCAGCAGCCAATCCCCGGGACCGAGCGGCACCGGGGAGCTGTTTTTT
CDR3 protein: CASSQSPGPSGTGELFF

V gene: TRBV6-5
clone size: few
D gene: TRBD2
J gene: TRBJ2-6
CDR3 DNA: TGTGCCAGCACCCCGACTAGCGGGAGGGACGGGGCCAACGTCCTGACTTTC
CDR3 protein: CASTPTSGRDGANVLTF

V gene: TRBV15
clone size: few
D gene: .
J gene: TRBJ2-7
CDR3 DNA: TGTGCCACCAGCAGAGATCTATCGGGGTACAACGAGCAGTACTTC
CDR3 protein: CATSRDLSGYNEQYF

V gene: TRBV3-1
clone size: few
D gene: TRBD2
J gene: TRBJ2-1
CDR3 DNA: TGTGCCAGCAGCCAAGATCCCAGGTGGCGGGAGAACAATGAGCAGTTCTTC
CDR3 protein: CASSQDPRWRENNEQFF

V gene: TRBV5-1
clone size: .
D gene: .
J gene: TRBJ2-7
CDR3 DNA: TGCGCCAGCAGCTTCCAGGGGGGGAACGAGCAGTACTTC
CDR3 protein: CASSFQGGNEQYF

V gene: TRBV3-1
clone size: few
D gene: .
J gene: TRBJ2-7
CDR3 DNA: TGTGCCAGCAGCCAAAATTCAGGAAGCTCCTACGAGCAGTACTTC
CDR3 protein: CASSQNSGSSYEQYF

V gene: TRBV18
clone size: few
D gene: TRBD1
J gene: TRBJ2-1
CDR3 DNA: TGTGCCAGCTCACCGCCGGACAGGTCCTACAATGAGCAGTTCTTC
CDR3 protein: CASSPPDRSYNEQFF

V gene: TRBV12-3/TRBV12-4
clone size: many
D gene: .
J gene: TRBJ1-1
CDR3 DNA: TGTGCCAGCAGCGAATATAAACCGGGGAACACTGAAGCTTTCTTT
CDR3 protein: CASSEYKPGNTEAFF

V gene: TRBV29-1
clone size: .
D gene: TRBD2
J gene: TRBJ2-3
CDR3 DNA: TGCAGCGTTGAAGTTGCGGGGGTACACCCTGGAGATACGCAGTATTTT
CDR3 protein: CSVEVAGVHPGDTQYF

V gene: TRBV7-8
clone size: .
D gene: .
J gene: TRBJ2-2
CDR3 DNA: TGTGCCAGCAGCGCAGGGGTCGGGGAGCTGTTTTTT
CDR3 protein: CASSAGVGELFF

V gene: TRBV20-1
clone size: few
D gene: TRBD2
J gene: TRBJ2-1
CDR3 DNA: TGCAGTGCTACCAGTTTAAGACTAGCTGGTTATGAGCAGTTCTTC
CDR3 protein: CSATSLRLAGYEQFF

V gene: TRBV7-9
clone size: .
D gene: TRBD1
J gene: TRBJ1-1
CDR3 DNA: TGTGCCAGCATCCCAGACAGGGTCGACACTGAAGCTTTCTTT
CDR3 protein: CASIPDRVDTEAFF

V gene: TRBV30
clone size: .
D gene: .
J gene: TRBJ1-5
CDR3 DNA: TGTGCCTGGAGCGAGCCGGGACCCGGGATGGGCAATCAGCCCCAGCATTTT
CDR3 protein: CAWSEPGPGMGNQPQHF

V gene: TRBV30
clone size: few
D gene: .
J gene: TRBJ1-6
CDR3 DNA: TGTGCCTGGAGTGTTAGTTCACCCCTCCACTTT
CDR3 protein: CAWSVSSPLHF

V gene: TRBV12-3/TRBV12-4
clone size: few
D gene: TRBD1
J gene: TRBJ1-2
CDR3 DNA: TGTGCCAGCACCTTACAGCAGGGGGCCGATGGCTACACCTTC
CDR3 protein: CASTLQQGADGYTF

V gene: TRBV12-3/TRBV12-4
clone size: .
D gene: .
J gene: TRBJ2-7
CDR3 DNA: TGTGCCAGCAGCCCCTCGATGGAGGGGGCCTACGAGCAGTACTTC
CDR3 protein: CASSPSMEGAYEQYF

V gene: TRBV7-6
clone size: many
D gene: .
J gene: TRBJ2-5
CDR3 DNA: TGTGCCAGCAGCTTAGCCAATATAGGAGAGACCCAGTACTTC
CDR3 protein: CASSLANIGETQYF

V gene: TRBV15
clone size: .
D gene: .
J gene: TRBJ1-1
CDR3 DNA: TGTGCCACCAGCAGATTTGAGCGGCCCGAAGCTTTCTTT
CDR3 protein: CATSRFERPEAFF

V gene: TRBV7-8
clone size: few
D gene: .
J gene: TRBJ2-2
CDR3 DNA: TGTGCCAGCAGCTTAGTTGGAGGACTCACCGGGGAGCTGTTTTTT
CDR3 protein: CASSLVGGLTGELFF

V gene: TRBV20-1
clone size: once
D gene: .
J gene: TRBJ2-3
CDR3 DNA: TGCAGTGCTAGCGGGACGGAGAGCACAGATACGCAGTATTTT
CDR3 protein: CSASGTESTDTQYF